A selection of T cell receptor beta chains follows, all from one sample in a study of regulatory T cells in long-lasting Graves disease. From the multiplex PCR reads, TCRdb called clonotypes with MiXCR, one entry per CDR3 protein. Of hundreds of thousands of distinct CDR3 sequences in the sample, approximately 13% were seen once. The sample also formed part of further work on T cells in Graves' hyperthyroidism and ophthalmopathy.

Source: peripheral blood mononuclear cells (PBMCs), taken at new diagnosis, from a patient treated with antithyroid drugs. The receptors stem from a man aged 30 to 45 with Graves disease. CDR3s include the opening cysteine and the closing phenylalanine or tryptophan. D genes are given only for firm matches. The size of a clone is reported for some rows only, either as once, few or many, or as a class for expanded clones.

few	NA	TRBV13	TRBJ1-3	CASSPQLGNTIYF	TGTGCCAGCAGCCCTCAGTTGGGAAACACCATATATTTT
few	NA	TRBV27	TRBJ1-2	CASSPTKFNYGYTF	TGTGCCAGCAGTCCAACAAAGTTTAACTATGGCTACACCTTC
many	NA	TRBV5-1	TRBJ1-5	CASSLGRTNQPQHF	TGTGCCAGCAGCTTAGGCAGAACTAATCAGCCCCAGCATTTT
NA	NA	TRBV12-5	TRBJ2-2	CASGLRGYTGELFF	TGTGCTAGTGGCCTCAGAGGGTACACCGGGGAGCTGTTTTTT
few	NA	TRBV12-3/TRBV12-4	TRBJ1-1	CASRALGEAFF	TGTGCCAGCAGGGCTTTGGGGGAAGCTTTCTTT
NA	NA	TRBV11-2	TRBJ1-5	CASSFSRGRQPQHF	TGTGCCAGCAGTTTTTCGAGGGGAAGGCAGCCCCAGCATTTT
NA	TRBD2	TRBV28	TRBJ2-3	CASRVTSGRDLDTQYF	TGTGCCAGCAGAGTGACTAGCGGGAGGGACCTGGATACGCAGTATTTT
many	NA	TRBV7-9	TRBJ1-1	CASSLVNREGTEAFF	TGTGCCAGCAGCTTAGTGAACAGGGAAGGGACTGAAGCTTTCTTT
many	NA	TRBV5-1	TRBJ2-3	CASSQNSAIGDTQYF	TGCGCCAGCAGCCAAAACAGTGCCATAGGGGATACGCAGTATTTT
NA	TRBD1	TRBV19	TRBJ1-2	CASQDRVYGYTF	TGTGCCAGCCAGGACAGGGTTTACGGCTACACCTTC
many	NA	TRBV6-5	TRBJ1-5	CASSYRAGQNQPQHF	TGTGCCAGCAGTTACAGGGCAGGTCAGAATCAGCCCCAGCATTTT
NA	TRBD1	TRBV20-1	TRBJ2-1	CSALQGASYNEQFF	TGCAGTGCCCTACAGGGGGCCTCCTACAATGAGCAGTTCTTC
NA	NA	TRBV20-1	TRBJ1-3	CSARDYYRGVSGNTIYF	TGCAGTGCTAGAGATTACTACCGGGGGGTCTCGGGAAACACCATATATTTT
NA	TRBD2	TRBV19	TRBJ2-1	CASSMGLAGVSGINEQFF	TGTGCCAGTAGTATGGGACTAGCGGGAGTTTCCGGCATCAATGAGCAGTTCTTC
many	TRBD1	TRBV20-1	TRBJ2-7	CSANRGSGGEQYF	TGCAGTGCTAACAGGGGCTCTGGGGGCGAGCAGTACTTC
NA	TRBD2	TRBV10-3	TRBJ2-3	CAAEREGTDTQYF	TGTGCCGCTGAGCGGGAAGGCACAGATACGCAGTATTTT
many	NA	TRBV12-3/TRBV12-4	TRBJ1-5	CASSPVSKPQHF	TGTGCCAGCAGTCCCGTGAGCAAACCCCAGCATTTT
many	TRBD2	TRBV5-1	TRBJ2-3	CASSLSGGGGTDTQYF	TGCGCCAGCAGCCTCTCGGGGGGGGGAGGCACAGATACGCAGTATTTT
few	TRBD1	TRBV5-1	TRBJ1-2	CASSYQPTGGNYGYTF	TGCGCCAGCAGCTACCAACCGACAGGGGGCAACTATGGCTACACCTTC
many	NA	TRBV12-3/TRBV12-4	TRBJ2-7	CASSFRGPGYEQYF	TGTGCCAGCAGTTTTCGCGGGCCGGGCTACGAGCAGTACTTC
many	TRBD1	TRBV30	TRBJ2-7	CAWSPSETGGLEQYF	TGTGCCTGGAGTCCCTCTGAGACAGGGGGCCTCGAGCAGTACTTC
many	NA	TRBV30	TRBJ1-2	CAWINDRNLNYGYTF	TGTGCCTGGATCAACGACAGGAATCTTAACTATGGCTACACCTTC
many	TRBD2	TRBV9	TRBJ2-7	CASSKSGTSAHEQYF	TGTGCCAGCAGCAAAAGCGGGACTAGCGCCCACGAGCAGTACTTC
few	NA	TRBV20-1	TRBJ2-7	CSAASGTPGDEQYF	TGCAGTGCGGCCTCCGGGACACCCGGGGACGAGCAGTACTTC
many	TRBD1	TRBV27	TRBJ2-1	CASSLRYTGENEQFF	TGTGCCAGCAGTTTACGCTATACAGGGGAAAATGAGCAGTTCTTC
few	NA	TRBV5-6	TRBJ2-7	CASSFRASDEQYF	TGTGCCAGCAGCTTCAGGGCCTCGGACGAGCAGTACTTC
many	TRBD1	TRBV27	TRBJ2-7	CASSGDRADLTLIYEQYF	TGTGCCAGCAGCGGGGACAGGGCGGACCTTACCCTCATTTACGAGCAGTACTTC
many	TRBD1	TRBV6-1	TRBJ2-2	CASRNPGTGPRELFF	TGTGCCAGCAGGAACCCCGGGACAGGGCCGCGGGAGCTGTTTTTT
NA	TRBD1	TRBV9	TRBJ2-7	CASSVAPDRGEQYF	TGTGCCAGCAGCGTAGCCCCTGACAGGGGGGAGCAGTACTTC
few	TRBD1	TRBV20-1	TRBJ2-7	CSVPGTGRNEQYF	TGCAGTGTACCAGGGACAGGACGGAACGAGCAGTACTTC
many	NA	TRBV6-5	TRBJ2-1	CASSYRQGGGVRNEQFF	TGTGCCAGCAGTTACCGTCAAGGGGGAGGGGTGAGGAATGAGCAGTTCTTC
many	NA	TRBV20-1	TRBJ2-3	CSAVSGTDTQYF	TGCAGTGCCGTGAGCGGGACAGATACGCAGTATTTT
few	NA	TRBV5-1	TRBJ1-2	CASSLGHIANYGYTF	TGCGCCAGCAGCTTGGGGCATATAGCTAACTATGGCTACACCTTC
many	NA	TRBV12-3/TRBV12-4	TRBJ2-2	CASSLLRDWNTGELFF	TGTGCCAGCAGTTTACTCCGGGATTGGAACACCGGGGAGCTGTTTTTT
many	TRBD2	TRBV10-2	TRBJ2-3	CASSGRGLADTDTQYF	TGCGCCAGCAGTGGGAGGGGACTAGCTGACACAGATACGCAGTATTTT
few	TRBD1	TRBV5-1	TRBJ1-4	CASSVQGAAEKLFF	TGCGCCAGCAGCGTACAGGGGGCGGCTGAAAAACTGTTTTTT
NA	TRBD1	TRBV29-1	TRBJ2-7	CSVDGDRGGQYF	TGCAGCGTTGATGGGGACAGGGGTGGTCAGTACTTC
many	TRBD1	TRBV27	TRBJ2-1	CASSLPGQGVEQFF	TGTGCCAGCAGTTTACCCGGACAGGGGGTTGAGCAGTTCTTC
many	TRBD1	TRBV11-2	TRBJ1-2	CASSWTGDGYTF	TGTGCCAGCAGCTGGACAGGGGATGGCTACACCTTC
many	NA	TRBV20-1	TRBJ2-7	CSASHEGGGGYEQYF	TGCAGTGCTAGCCATGAGGGGGGAGGGGGTTACGAGCAGTACTTC
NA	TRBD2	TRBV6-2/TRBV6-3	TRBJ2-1	CASGLAGFGEQFF	TGTGCCAGCGGACTAGCGGGATTTGGAGAGCAGTTCTTC
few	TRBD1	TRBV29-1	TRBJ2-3	CSSGQGSADTQYF	TGCAGCTCGGGACAGGGAAGTGCAGATACGCAGTATTTT
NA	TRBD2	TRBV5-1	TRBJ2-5	CASSSGQLSSGRARETQYF	TGCGCCAGCAGCTCGGGACAGTTGTCTAGCGGGAGGGCCAGGGAGACCCAGTACTTC
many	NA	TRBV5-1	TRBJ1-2	CASSGSSDSGYTF	TGCGCCAGCAGCGGCTCCTCGGATTCGGGCTACACCTTC
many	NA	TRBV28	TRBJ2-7	CASSRDPVTGEQYF	TGTGCCAGCAGCCGGGACCCGGTGACTGGCGAGCAGTACTTC
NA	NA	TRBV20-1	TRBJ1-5	CSARDIGFLDQPQHF	TGCAGTGCTAGAGACATCGGTTTCCTGGATCAGCCCCAGCATTTT
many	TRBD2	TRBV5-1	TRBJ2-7	CASTLLAGEGEQYF	TGCGCCAGCACGTTACTAGCGGGAGAAGGGGAGCAGTACTTC
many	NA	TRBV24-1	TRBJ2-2	CATRGDINTGELFF	TGTGCCACCAGAGGGGACATTAACACCGGGGAGCTGTTTTTT
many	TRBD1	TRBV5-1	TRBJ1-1	CASGQTGENTEAFF	TGCGCCAGCGGGCAAACAGGGGAGAACACTGAAGCTTTCTTT
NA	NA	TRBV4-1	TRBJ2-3	CASSQGSPTDTQYF	TGCGCCAGCAGCCAGGGGAGCCCCACAGATACGCAGTATTTT
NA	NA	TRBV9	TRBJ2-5	CASSPRAGLQETQYF	TGTGCCAGCAGCCCCCGGGCAGGACTTCAAGAGACCCAGTACTTC
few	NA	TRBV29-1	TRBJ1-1	CSARAGPEAFF	TGCAGCGCCCGAGCAGGCCCTGAAGCTTTCTTT